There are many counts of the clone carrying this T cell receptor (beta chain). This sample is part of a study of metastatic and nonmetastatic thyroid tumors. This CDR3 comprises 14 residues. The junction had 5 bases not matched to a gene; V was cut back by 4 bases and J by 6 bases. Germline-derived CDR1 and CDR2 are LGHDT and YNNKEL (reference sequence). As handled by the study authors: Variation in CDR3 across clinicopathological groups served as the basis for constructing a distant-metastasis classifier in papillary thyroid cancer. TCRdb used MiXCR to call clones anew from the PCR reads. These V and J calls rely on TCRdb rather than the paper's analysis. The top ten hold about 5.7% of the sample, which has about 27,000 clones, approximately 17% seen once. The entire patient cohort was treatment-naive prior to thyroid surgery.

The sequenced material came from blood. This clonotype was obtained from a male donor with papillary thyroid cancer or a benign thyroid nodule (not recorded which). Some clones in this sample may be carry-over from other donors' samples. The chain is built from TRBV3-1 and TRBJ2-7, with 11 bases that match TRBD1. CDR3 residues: CASSLGTGGGEQYF. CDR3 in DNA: TGTGCCAGCAGCCTCGGGACAGGGGGTGGCGAGCAGTACTTC.